These 27 T cell receptor beta chains came from one sample sequenced in a study of beta chain features in type 1 diabetes. Findings and caveats of the study: Shorter TCRB CDR3s, moderately but significantly so, marked every one of the four CD4+ subsets in Type 1 diabetes patients.

The whole isolated RNA underwent reverse transcription, so sequencing captured expressed TCRB transcripts. Libraries were prepared by immunoSEQ multiplex PCR; TCRdb keeps only in-frame clonotypes and omits some of them. The sample shows roughly 350,000 clones, over 8.5% of them seen only once. These receptors have no identified antigens. The specimen was central memory CD4+ T cells from blood. These receptor sequences come from a man aged 25 to 40 with type 1 diabetes.

The chain is built from TRBV7-2 and TRBJ1-1; the D is unclear. The CDR3 length is 15 residues. Germline V gene lookup returns CDR1 SGHTA and CDR2 FQGNSA. The germline V and J ends were trimmed by 1 base and 2 bases, with 11 bases remaining between them. The CDR3 nucleotides read TGTGCCAGCAGCTTAGGTGGGAGACCTAACACTGAAGCTTTCTTT. Its protein is CASSLGGRPNTEAFF. Based on the CDR3 plus reference TRBV7-2 and TRBJ1-1, the full variable domain is GAGVSQSPSNKVTEKGKDVELRCDPISGHTALYWYRQSLGQGLEFLIYFQGNSAPDKSGLPSDRFSAERTGGSVSTLTIQRTQQEDSAVYLCASSLGGRPNTEAFFGQGTRLTVV.

This clone was detected a few times. This chain joins TRBV27 and TRBJ1-5; unclear D gene. From germline, CDR1 is MNHEY and CDR2 SMNVEV (reference sequence). This CDR3 is built from 17 residues. Trimming cost V 8 bases and J 0 bases, with 20 bases left between them. This CDR3 is CASAFEWAPYSNQPQHF. In DNA form, the CDR3 reads TGTGCCAGCGCCTTCGAGTGGGCCCCATATAGCAATCAGCCCCAGCATTTT.

This clone was recorded a few times. The rearrangement links TRBV18 to TRBJ2-5, with D maybe TRBD1 (6 bases). Between the trimmed V and J ends, which lost 2 bases and 3 bases, there was a span of 7 bases. The germline V gene has CDR1 KGHSH and CDR2 LQKENI. This CDR3 has 13 residues. The CDR3 region has the DNA TGTGCCAGCTCACCAGACAGGAAAGAGACCCAGTACTTC. Translating it yields CASSPDRKETQYF.

At least ten counts were recorded for this clone. The rearrangement links TRBV7-9 to TRBJ2-1; the D is unclear. Germline V gives CDR1 SEHNR, CDR2 FQNEAQ (reference sequence). V was clipped by 3 bases and J by 9 bases, with 6 bases between them. The CDR3 length is 11 residues. Written as DNA, the CDR3 is TGTGCCAGCAGCTTCGTCAGTGAGCAGTTCTTC. Amino acids: CASSFVSEQFF.

The gene calls are TRBV7-2 and TRBJ1-1; D ambiguous. Trimming cost V 7 bases and J 0 bases, with 9 bases left between them. This CDR3 spans 13 amino acids. Germline assignment: CDR1 SGHTA and CDR2 FQGNSA. CDR3 in amino acids: CASTTFLNTEAFF. The CDR3 DNA is TGTGCCAGCACCACTTTCCTGAACACTGAAGCTTTCTTT.

Only a few counts were recorded for this clone. The V call is TRBV4-1, the J call TRBJ2-4; 12 bases map to TRBD2. Looked up from germline, CDR1 is MGHRA and CDR2 is YSYEKL. J was trimmed by 7 bases and V by 1 base; bases with no gene match: 2. The CDR3 runs to 15 residues. The CDR3 DNA sequence: TGCGCCAGCAGCCAAGTAGGACTAGCGGGGAACATTCAGTACTTC. Translating it yields CASSQVGLAGNIQYF.

This clone was detected many times. This chain links TRBV5-4 with TRBJ2-3, with 7 nucleotides matching TRBD1. Germline V gene data show CDR1 as SGHNT and CDR2 as YYREEE (reference sequence). This CDR3 comprises 14 residues. J lost 4 bases, V lost 4 bases, and 6 bases had no gene match. This CDR3 is CASSPQGDADTQYF. The CDR3 bases are TGTGCCAGCAGCCCCCAGGGGGACGCAGATACGCAGTATTTT.

The V call is TRBV19, the J call TRBJ2-6; TRBD1 aligns across 9 bases. CDR3 length equals 17 residues. Germline CDR1 is LNHDA and CDR2 is SQIVND (reference sequence). With 3 bases clipped from V and 4 bases from J, the junction kept 7 bases outside the gene matches. The CDR3 nucleotides are TGTGCCAGTAGTATCGGGACAGGGTATGCCGGGGCCAACGTCCTGACTTTC. It translates to CASSIGTGYAGANVLTF.

The rearrangement uses TRBV5-1 and TRBJ1-2; no reliable D call. With 4 bases removed from V and 8 bases from J, the gap between germline ends came to 21 bases. The CDR3 consists of 15 residues. Germline-derived CDR1 and CDR2 are SGHRS and YFSETQ. The CDR3 reads CASSPNAAGGRGYTF. Written as DNA, the CDR3 is TGCGCCAGCAGCCCCAACGCTGCTGGCGGAAGAGGCTACACCTTC.

This clone was counted a few times. The rearrangement uses TRBV18 and TRBJ2-7; TRBD2 matches 14 bases. This CDR3 region has 15 residues. With 4 bases clipped from V and 6 bases from J, the junction kept 5 bases outside the gene matches. Per the germline V gene, CDR1 is KGHSH and CDR2 is LQKENI. CDR3 nucleotide sequence: TGTGCCAGCTCACGGGGACTAGCGGGAGAAGGCGAGCAGTACTTC. Translated, it gives CASSRGLAGEGEQYF.

This clone was counted a few times. The J gene is TRBJ2-5, the V gene TRBV5-1, with 8 bases identical to TRBD1. Germline V lookup: CDR1 SGHRS, CDR2 YFSETQ. Unmatched junction bases numbered 7, after V lost 4 bases and J lost 2 bases. CDR3 size: 15 residues. The DNA for the CDR3 is TGCGCCAGCAGCCCCGGACAGGGAAGTCAAGAGACCCAGTACTTC. The encoded protein is CASSPGQGSQETQYF.

The V gene is TRBV7-8, the J gene TRBJ1-4, with D maybe TRBD1 (5 bases). The germline V and J ends were trimmed by 1 base and 7 bases, with 13 bases remaining between them. CDR1 SGHVS and CDR2 FQNEAQ come from the germline V gene. CDR3 size: 15 residues. CDR3 sequence reads: CASSLVSGFREKLFF. CDR3 DNA: TGTGCCAGCAGCTTAGTCTCAGGGTTTCGTGAAAAACTGTTTTTT.

The V call is TRBV5-1, the J call TRBJ2-7; D gene unclear. This CDR3 is 14 amino acids long. Germline lookup yields CDR1 SGHRS and CDR2 YFSETQ. Trimming shortened V by 6 bases and J by 6 bases, and 19 bases separated the two germline ends. The CDR3 sequence is CASKSAAQKGEQYF. DNA of the CDR3: TGCGCCAGCAAGTCGGCGGCCCAGAAGGGCGAGCAGTACTTC.

The chain uses TRBV19 and TRBJ1-1; D is unresolved. Between the trimmed V and J ends, which lost 3 bases and 0 bases, there was a span of 5 bases. This CDR3 region has 13 residues. Germline V CDR1 and CDR2: LNHDA, SQIVND (reference sequence). This CDR3 reads CASSMDLNTEAFF. The CDR3 DNA sequence: TGTGCCAGTAGTATGGATTTGAACACTGAAGCTTTCTTT.

As regards this clone: This may arise from a read error, as a much more abundant clone is one base away. This chain connects TRBV5-4 to TRBJ2-7, with no clear D. CDR1 is SGHNT, CDR2 YYREEE, per germline (reference sequence). The CDR3 extends over 13 amino acids. CDR3 in DNA: TGTGCCAGCAGCTTGGCGGGTAAGAACGAGCAGTGCTTC. Residues: CASSLAGKNEQCF.

This clone was counted ten times or more. The chain uses TRBV27 and TRBJ1-4; the D is unclear. V was shortened by 6 bases and J by 3 bases, with 11 bases between the two germline ends. The CDR3 has 14 residues. The germline gives CDR1 MNHEY, CDR2 SMNVEV (reference sequence). The CDR3 loop is CASRGSLANEKLFF. The CDR3 DNA is TGTGCCAGCAGGGGGTCACTCGCTAATGAAAAACTGTTTTTT.

This clone has just a few counts. The genes are TRBV6-1 and TRBJ2-2, with D perhaps given as TRBD1 or TRBD2 (5 bases each). Trimming stripped 5 bases from V and 5 bases from J, with 12 bases between. Germline CDR1 and CDR2: MNHNS and SASEGT. This CDR3 has 14 amino acids. Here the CDR3 reads CASSRDLLTGELFF. The CDR3 DNA reads TGTGCCAGCAGTCGGGACCTTCTAACCGGGGAGCTGTTTTTT.

Only a few counts were recorded for this clone. The V and J genes are TRBV7-8 and TRBJ2-5, with D hard to call. TRBJ2-7 matches the DNA end more closely, so the J call is doubtful. The CDR3 extends over 12 amino acids. Germline CDR1 reads SGHVS; CDR2 reads FQNEAQ. CDR3 amino acids: CASSASGYEQYF. For the CDR3, the DNA is TGTGCCAGCAGCGCTTCAGGTTACGAGCAGTACTTC.

This clone showed up just a few times. This rearrangement joins TRBV19 to TRBJ2-7, with D perhaps matching TRBD2 (7 bases). Germline lookup yields CDR1 LNHDA and CDR2 SQIVND (reference sequence). V was clipped by 10 bases and J by 3 bases, with 19 bases between them. This CDR3 region has 14 residues. The CDR3 nucleotides are TGTGCCACCGCCGGGGGGCGCGTCGGCTACGAGCAGTACTTC. It yields the protein CATAGGRVGYEQYF.

V usage is TRBV7-8 and J usage is TRBJ2-2, with 9 bases lining up with TRBD1. The germline CDR1 and CDR2 sequences are SGHVS and FQNEAQ. V gave up 11 bases and J gave up 2 bases; unmatched junction bases: 6. This CDR3 has 14 amino acids. The CDR3 nucleotides read TGTGCCGGGCGGGGACAGGGCAACACCGGGGAGCTGTTTTTT. It encodes CAGRGQGNTGELFF.

This clone came up a few times. The chain combines TRBV6-5 with TRBJ1-1; perhaps TRBD1 as D (5 bases). From germline, CDR1 is MNHEY and CDR2 SVGAGI. The CDR3 totals 15 residues. Between the trimmed V and J ends, which lost 4 bases and 7 bases, there was a span of 19 bases. The CDR3 sequence: CASSLLGSGSFEAFF. In DNA form, the CDR3 reads TGTGCCAGCAGTTTGCTAGGATCAGGGTCCTTTGAAGCTTTCTTT.

This clone was recorded a few times. The J gene is TRBJ2-5, the V gene TRBV7-8, with 9 positions matching TRBD1. The CDR3 covers 15 residues. With V trimmed by 5 bases and J by 4 bases, 8 bases remained unmatched. Germline V gene sequence: CDR1 SGHVS, CDR2 FQNEAQ. The CDR3 nucleotides are TGTGCCAGCAGCCGACAGGGGGAGACGGGAGAGACCCAGTACTTC. Translating it yields CASSRQGETGETQYF.

The V call is TRBV5-4, the J call TRBJ1-2, with TRBD1 as a possible D gene (5 bases). V was clipped by 0 bases and J by 3 bases, with 12 bases between them. CDR1 is SGHNT and CDR2 is YYREEE in the germline V gene (reference sequence). This CDR3 contains 15 residues. CDR3 nucleotide sequence: TGTGCCAGCAGCTTGGAGGGGCTGGGCTACTATGGCTACACCTTC. This codes for CASSLEGLGYYGYTF. The whole variable domain, remainder taken from reference TRBV5-4 and TRBJ1-2, is ETGVTQSPTHLIKTRGQQVTLRCSSQSGHNTVSWYQQALGQGPQFIFQYYREEENGRGNFPPRFSGLQFPNYSSELNVNALELDDSALYLCASSLEGLGYYGYTFGSGTRLTVV.

This clone was counted a few times. This chain joins TRBV7-8 and TRBJ1-2; 9 positions agree with TRBD1. The J segment lost 6 bases and the V segment lost 1 base, leaving 3 bases of the junction unmatched. CDR1 SGHVS and CDR2 FQNEAQ come from the germline V gene. The CDR3 runs to 14 residues. The DNA for the CDR3 is TGTGCCAGCAGCTTAGTTCGGACAGGGGATGGCTACACCTTC. It encodes CASSLVRTGDGYTF.

This clone was seen ten or more times. This chain joins TRBV2 and TRBJ2-1; D is ambiguous. Trimming removed 1 base from V and 6 bases from J, with 7 bases in between. The CDR3 length is 13 residues. Germline V gene data show CDR1 as SNHLY and CDR2 as FYNNEI. The CDR3 DNA is TGTGCCAGCAGTGAAGAGGCCCTCAATGAGCAGTTCTTC. Its protein product is CASSEEALNEQFF.

This clone occurred a few times. This rearrangement joins TRBV28 to TRBJ2-7; a weak D match, TRBD1 (6 bases). Germline V gives CDR1 MDHEN, CDR2 SYDVKM. This CDR3 comprises 13 residues. V dropped 2 bases and J dropped 4 bases, with 9 bases sitting between them. The CDR3 DNA reads TGTGCCAGCAGTTTAGGGACACAATACGAGCAGTACTTC. Translation gives CASSLGTQYEQYF.

The rearrangement joins TRBV5-6 to TRBJ1-1; no clear D gene. There are 13 residues in the CDR3. Germline V gives CDR1 SGHDT, CDR2 YYEEEE. The germline V and J ends were trimmed by 3 bases and 10 bases, with 16 bases remaining between them. The CDR3 DNA is TGTGCCAGCAGCTCTACGGAGAGGGCCCCAGCTTTCTTT. Translation: CASSSTERAPAFF.